The entry below gives a single TCR beta chain sequence along with its context. The data derive from a study of blood T cell repertoires in COVID-19. Study overall: Whether acute or convalescent, the COVID-19 samples came from the United States, Italy and Spain. T cells, B-cell-depleted T cells, or PBMCs supplied cDNA or gDNA.

Authors' data handling: Using reference gene primer amplification, nucleated cell counts were estimated. Sequenced by immunoSEQ multiplex PCR; TCRdb stores in-frame clones only, minus some. The DNA gave D and trimming, while V, J and clone size come from that table. The table includes tens of thousands of clones, 85% to 90% detected once. Deletions cut 1 base from V and 2 bases from J, with 6 bases between. The CDR3 runs 14 residues. Germline CDR1 is LGHDT and CDR2 is YNNKEL (reference sequence). This chain connects TRBV3-1 (or the pseudogene TRBV3-2) to TRBJ2-1; D is unclear. The material sequenced was peripheral blood. This receptor was obtained from a man aged 50 or older with acute or convalescent COVID-19. Written as DNA, the CDR3 is TGTGCCAGCAGCCAAGTCCAGACCTACAATGAGCAGTTCTTC. It codes for CASSQVQTYNEQFF.